The 10 T cell receptor beta chains below come from one sample, sequenced in a study of blood T cell repertoires in COVID-19. TCRdb keeps only in-frame clones here, not all; method: immunoSEQ multiplex PCR. The sample carries about 370,000 clones, more than 70% recorded once. The sequenced material came from peripheral blood. Every receptor here comes from a woman in her twenties or thirties with COVID-19, enrolled during active disease.

The chain is built from TRBV11-2 and TRBJ2-5; possible D gene TRBD1, 6 bases. With 8 bases removed from V and 2 bases from J, the gap between germline ends came to 18 bases. Germline lookup yields CDR1 SGHAT and CDR2 FQNNGV. The CDR3 has 15 amino acids. In DNA form, the CDR3 reads TGTGCCAGCGGGACCCGGGTGGGGGCTCAAGAGACCCAGTACTTC. Translating it yields CASGTRVGAQETQYF.

The chain has TRBV6-5 and TRBJ2-1; a possible D gene is TRBD1 (7 bases). Germline values: CDR1 MNHEY, CDR2 SVGAGI. V was shortened by 4 bases and J by 0 bases, with 13 bases between the two germline ends. The CDR3 is 16 residues long. The DNA for the CDR3 is TGTGCCAGCAGTTCCGGGGGACAGCTCTCCTACAATGAGCAGTTCTTC. As protein: CASSSGGQLSYNEQFF.

The chain carries TRBV18 and TRBJ1-1; D ambiguous. Trimming took off 3 bases at V and 8 bases at J, with 10 bases between the two ends. Germline V gene lookup returns CDR1 KGHSH and CDR2 LQKENI. CDR3 size: 12 residues. CDR3 sequence reads: CASSPPTREAFF. The CDR3 DNA reads TGTGCCAGCTCACCCCCTACCCGGGAAGCTTTCTTT.

This clone was recorded a few times. V usage is TRBV29-1 and J usage is TRBJ1-1; 8 positions match TRBD1. CDR1 is SQVTM, CDR2 ANQGSEA, per germline. The ends lost 5 bases at V and 6 bases at J; junction bases unmatched: 8. This CDR3 spans 13 amino acids. The CDR3 reads CSVLGQGRAEAFF. DNA of the CDR3: TGCAGCGTTCTCGGACAGGGAAGGGCTGAAGCTTTCTTT.

J is TRBJ2-7 and V is TRBV7-9; D ambiguous. V lost 3 bases and J 3 bases, leaving 9 bases between the germline ends. The germline gives CDR1 SEHNR, CDR2 FQNEAQ (reference sequence). CDR3 size: 13 residues. The CDR3 protein is CASSFSGHYEQYF. CDR3 in DNA: TGTGCCAGCAGCTTTTCAGGCCACTACGAGCAGTACTTC.

V and J are TRBV7-2 and TRBJ2-5, with D perhaps matching TRBD1 (5 bases). The CDR3 length is 14 residues. The germline gives CDR1 SGHTA, CDR2 FQGNSA. Trimming took 7 bases from V and 7 from J, leaving 19 bases between them. The CDR3 DNA is TGTGCCAGCAACCCCCGACAGTCCCTCGGGACCCAGTACTTC. This sequence encodes CASNPRQSLGTQYF.

The V and J genes are TRBV6-2 or TRBV6-3 and TRBJ1-2; 8 bases agree with TRBD1. The CDR3 sequence is 15 residues long. CDR1 is MNHEY, CDR2 SVGEGT, per germline. Trimming cost V 4 bases and J 7 bases; bases outside gene matches: 11. DNA for the CDR3: TGTGCCAGCAGTTCCAGGTCTGACAGGGGTTTTGGCTACACCTTC. Translation gives CASSSRSDRGFGYTF.

The chain has TRBV6-6 and TRBJ1-2, with 7 bases identical to TRBD1. The J segment lost 7 bases and the V segment lost 0 bases, leaving 8 bases of the junction unmatched. CDR3 size: 15 residues. Germline CDR1 MNHNY, CDR2 SVGAGI (reference sequence). CDR3 sequence (DNA): TGTGCCAGCAGTTACTCGGAGGGGGCGGTAGGTGGCTACACCTTC. The encoded protein is CASSYSEGAVGGYTF.

The gene calls are TRBV6-2 or TRBV6-3 and TRBJ1-1; 7 nucleotides align to TRBD1. This CDR3 has 14 amino acids. Trimming cost V 2 bases and J 0 bases; bases outside gene matches: 0. Germline lookup yields CDR1 MNHEY and CDR2 SVGEGT. The chain's CDR3 is CASSYDRVNTEAFF. CDR3 nucleotides: TGTGCCAGCAGTTACGACAGGGTGAACACTGAAGCTTTCTTT.

The rearrangement joins TRBV20-1 to TRBJ1-2; TRBD1 is a possible D gene (6 bases). The CDR3 has 11 amino acids. Germline CDR1 is DFQATT and CDR2 is SNEGSKA (reference sequence). The CDR3 sequence is CIHRDDYGYTF. The CDR3 DNA follows: TGCATCCACAGGGACGACTATGGCTACACCTTC.